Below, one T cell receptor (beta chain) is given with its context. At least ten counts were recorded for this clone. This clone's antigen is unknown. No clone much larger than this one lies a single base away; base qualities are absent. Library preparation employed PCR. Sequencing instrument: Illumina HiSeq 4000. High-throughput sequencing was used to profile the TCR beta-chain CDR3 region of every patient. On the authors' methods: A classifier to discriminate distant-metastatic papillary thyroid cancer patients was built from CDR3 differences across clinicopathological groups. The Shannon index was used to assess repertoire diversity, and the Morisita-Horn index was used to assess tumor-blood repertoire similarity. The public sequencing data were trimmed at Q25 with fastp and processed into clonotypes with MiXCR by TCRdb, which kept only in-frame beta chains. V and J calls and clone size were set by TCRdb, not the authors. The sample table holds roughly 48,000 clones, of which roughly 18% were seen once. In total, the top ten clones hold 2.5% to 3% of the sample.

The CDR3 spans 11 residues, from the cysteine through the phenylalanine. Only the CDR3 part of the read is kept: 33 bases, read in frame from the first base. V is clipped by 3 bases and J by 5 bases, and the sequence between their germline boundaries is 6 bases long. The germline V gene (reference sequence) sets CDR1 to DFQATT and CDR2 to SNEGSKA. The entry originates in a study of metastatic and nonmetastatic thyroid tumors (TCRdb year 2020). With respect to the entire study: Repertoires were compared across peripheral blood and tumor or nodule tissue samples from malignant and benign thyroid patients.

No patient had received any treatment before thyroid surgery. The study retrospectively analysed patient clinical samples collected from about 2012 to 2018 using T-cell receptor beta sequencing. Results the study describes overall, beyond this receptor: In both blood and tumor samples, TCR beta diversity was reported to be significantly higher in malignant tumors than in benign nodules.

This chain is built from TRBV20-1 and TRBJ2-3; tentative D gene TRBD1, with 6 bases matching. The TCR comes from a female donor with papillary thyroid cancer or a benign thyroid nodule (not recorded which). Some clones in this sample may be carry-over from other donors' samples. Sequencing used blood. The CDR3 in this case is CSASRGDTQYF. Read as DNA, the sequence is TGCAGTGCTAGCAGGGGAGATACGCAGTATTTT.